This T cell receptor (beta chain) was sequenced for a study of early T cells in non-severe SARS-CoV-2 infection. CDR3 length equals 12 residues. CDR1 is SGHKS and CDR2 is YYEKEE in the germline V gene (reference sequence). V lost 4 bases and J lost 5, with 9 bases in between. cDNA molecules, individually, were tagged with unique molecular identifiers. In TCRdb, the 5' RACE reads were re-called with MiXCR into one record per CDR3 protein. In the table there are 90,000 to 120,000 distinct CDR3 sequences, around 10% of which are singletons. The rearrangement uses TRBV5-5 and TRBJ2-5, with D maybe TRBD2 (5 bases). The source of this sequence is an adult who was a healthcare worker with PCR-confirmed SARS-CoV-2 infection or an uninfected control (not recorded which). The sample comprised whole blood. Here the CDR3 reads CASSQAAETQYF. CDR3 bases: TGTGCCAGCAGCCAAGCGGCGGAGACCCAGTACTTC.